The T cell receptor beta chain described here comes from a study of OX40 agonist ivuxolimab in advanced cancers. Study overall: Therapy given before enrollment (anti-PD-1, anti-PD-L1 or anti-CTLA-4) was allowed, and 40% had some. Study-wide points: Clones of CD4+ and CD8+ blood T cells grew by week 6 at doses of 0.1 to 3.0 mg/kg. Several nonresponders also turned out to have low normalized T-cell clonal expansion.

The table came from immunoSEQ multiplex PCR; TCRdb's copy has only in-frame clones and leaves some out. The repertoire holds about 64,000 clones, with roughly four fifths as singletons. Concerning this clone: Its antigen remains unidentified.

Germline V gene data show CDR1 as SGHDT and CDR2 as YYEEEE. V was trimmed by 4 bases and J by 5 bases, leaving 9 bases between them. The CDR3 has 12 amino acids. The input for sequencing was CD4+ or CD8+ T cells sorted from blood, taken in a trial of the OX40 agonist ivuxolimab. The rearrangement joins TRBV5-6 to TRBJ2-5; D is unresolved. The sequence was collected from an adult with an advanced solid tumor such as melanoma, head and neck, liver or kidney cancer. The CDR3 is CASSLKGETQYF. CDR3 bases: TGTGCCAGCAGCCTCAAAGGGGAGACCCAGTACTTC.